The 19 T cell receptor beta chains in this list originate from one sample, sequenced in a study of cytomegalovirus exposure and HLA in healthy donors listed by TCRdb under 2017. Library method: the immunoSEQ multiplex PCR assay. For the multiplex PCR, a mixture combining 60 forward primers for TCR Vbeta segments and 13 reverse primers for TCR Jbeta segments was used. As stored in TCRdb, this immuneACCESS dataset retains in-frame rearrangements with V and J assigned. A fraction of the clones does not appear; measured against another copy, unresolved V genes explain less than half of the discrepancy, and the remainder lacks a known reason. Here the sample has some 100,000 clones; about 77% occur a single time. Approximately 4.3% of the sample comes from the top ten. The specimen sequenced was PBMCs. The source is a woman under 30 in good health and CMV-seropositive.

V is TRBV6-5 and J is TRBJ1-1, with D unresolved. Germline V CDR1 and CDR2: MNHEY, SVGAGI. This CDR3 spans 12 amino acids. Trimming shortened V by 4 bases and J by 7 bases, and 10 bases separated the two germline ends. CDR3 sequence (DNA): TGTGCCAGCAGTTCCCCCGGGAATGAAGCTTTCTTT. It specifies CASSSPGNEAFF.

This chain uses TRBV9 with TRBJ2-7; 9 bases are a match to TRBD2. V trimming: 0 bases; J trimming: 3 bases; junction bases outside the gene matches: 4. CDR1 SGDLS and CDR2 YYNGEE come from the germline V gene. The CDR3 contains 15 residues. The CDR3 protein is CASSVGSSGNYEQYF. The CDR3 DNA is TGTGCCAGCAGCGTAGGGTCTAGCGGGAACTACGAGCAGTACTTC.

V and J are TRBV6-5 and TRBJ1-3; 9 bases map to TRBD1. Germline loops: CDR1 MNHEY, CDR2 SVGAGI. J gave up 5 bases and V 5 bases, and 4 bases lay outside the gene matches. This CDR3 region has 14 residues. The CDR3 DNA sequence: TGTGCCAGCAGTCGACAGGGGGTGAGAAACACCATATATTTT. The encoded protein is CASSRQGVRNTIYF.

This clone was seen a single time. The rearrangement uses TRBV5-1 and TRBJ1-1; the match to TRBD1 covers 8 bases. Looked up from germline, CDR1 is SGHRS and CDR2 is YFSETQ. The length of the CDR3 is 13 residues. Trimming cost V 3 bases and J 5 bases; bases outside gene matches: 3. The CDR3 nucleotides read TGCGCCAGCAGCTCACAGGGGGATACTGAAGCTTTCTTT. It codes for CASSSQGDTEAFF.

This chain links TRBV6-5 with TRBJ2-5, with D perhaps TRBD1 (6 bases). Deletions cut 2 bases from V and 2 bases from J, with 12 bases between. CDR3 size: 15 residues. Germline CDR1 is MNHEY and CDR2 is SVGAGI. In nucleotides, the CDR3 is TGTGCCAGCAGTTACACTACAGGGAGTCAAGAGACCCAGTACTTC. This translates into CASSYTTGSQETQYF.

The CDR3 reads CASSGDRSPKLFF. CDR3 sequence (DNA): TGTGCCAGCAGCGGGGACAGGAGTCCCAAACTGTTTTTT. The chain is built from TRBV7-9 and TRBJ1-4, with 8 bases matching TRBD1. CDR3 length equals 13 residues. V gave up 5 bases and J gave up 11 bases; unmatched junction bases: 7. Germline-derived CDR1 and CDR2 are SEHNR and FQNEAQ (reference sequence).

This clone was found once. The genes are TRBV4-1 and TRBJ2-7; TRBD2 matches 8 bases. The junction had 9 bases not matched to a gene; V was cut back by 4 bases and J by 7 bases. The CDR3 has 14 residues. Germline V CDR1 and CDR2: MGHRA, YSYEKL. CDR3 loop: CASSPSGSSLEQYF. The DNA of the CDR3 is TGCGCCAGCAGCCCAAGCGGGAGCTCCTTGGAGCAGTACTTC.

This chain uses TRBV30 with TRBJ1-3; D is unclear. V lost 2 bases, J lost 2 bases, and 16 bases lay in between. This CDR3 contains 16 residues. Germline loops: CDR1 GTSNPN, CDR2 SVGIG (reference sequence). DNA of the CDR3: TGTGCCTGGAGTCTATTGGCAGACTACACTGGAAACACCATATATTTT. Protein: CAWSLLADYTGNTIYF.

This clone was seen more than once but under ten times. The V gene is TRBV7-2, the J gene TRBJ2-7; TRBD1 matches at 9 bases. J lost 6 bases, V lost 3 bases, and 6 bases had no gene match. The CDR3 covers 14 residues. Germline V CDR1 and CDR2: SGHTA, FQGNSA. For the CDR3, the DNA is TGTGCCAGCAGCTTCGTACAGGGGGCTGCCGAGCAGTACTTC. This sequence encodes CASSFVQGAAEQYF.

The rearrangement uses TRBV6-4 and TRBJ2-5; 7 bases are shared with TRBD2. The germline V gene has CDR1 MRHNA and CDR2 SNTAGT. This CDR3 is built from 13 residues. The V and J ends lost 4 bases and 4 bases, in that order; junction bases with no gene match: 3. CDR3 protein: CASSGGEGETQYF. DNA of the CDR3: TGTGCCAGCAGTGGAGGGGAGGGAGAGACCCAGTACTTC.

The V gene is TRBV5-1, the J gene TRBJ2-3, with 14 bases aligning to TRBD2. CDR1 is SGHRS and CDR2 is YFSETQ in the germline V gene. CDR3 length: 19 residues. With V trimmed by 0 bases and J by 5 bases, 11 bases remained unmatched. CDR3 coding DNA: TGCGCCAGCAGCTTGGCAGGGACTAGCGGGAGTCTCGCGCGAGATACGCAGTATTTT. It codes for CASSLAGTSGSLARDTQYF. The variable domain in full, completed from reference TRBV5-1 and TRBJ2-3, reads KAGVTQTPRYLIKTRGQQVTLSCSPISGHRSVSWYQQTPGQGLQFLFEYFSETQRNKGNFPGRFSGRQFSNSRSEMNVSTLELGDSALYLCASSLAGTSGSLARDTQYFGPGTRLTVL.

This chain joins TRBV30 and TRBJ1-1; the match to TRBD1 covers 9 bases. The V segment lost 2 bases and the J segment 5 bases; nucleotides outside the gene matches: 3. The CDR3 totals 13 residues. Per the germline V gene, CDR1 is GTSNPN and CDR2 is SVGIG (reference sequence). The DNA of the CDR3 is TGTGCCTGGAGTCCCGACAGGGGGACTGAAGCTTTCTTT. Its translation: CAWSPDRGTEAFF.

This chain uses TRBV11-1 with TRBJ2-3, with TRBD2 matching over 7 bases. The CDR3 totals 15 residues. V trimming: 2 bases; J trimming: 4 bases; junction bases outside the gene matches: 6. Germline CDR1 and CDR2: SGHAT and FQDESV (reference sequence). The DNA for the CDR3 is TGTGCCAGCAGCTTATCCCCCCGGGAGGCAGATACGCAGTATTTT. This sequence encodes CASSLSPREADTQYF.

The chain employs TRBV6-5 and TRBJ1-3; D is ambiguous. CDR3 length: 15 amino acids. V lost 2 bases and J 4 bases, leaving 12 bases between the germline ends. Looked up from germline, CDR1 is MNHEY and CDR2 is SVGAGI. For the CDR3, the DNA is TGTGCCAGCAGTTACAACGGAGATCCCGGAAACACCATATATTTT. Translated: CASSYNGDPGNTIYF.

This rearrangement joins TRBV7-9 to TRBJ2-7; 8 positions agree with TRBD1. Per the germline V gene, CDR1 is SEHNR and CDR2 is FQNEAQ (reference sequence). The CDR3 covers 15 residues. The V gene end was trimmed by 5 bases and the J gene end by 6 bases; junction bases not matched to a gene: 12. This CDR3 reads CASSRPGQDSLEQYF. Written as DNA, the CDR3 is TGTGCCAGCAGCCGGCCGGGACAGGACTCGCTCGAGCAGTACTTC.

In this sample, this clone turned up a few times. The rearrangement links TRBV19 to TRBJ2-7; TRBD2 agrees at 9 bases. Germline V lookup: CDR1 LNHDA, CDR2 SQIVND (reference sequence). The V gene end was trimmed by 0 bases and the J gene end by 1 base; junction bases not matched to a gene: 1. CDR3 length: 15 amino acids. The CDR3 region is CASSIEAGGSYEQYF. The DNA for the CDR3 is TGTGCCAGTAGTATAGAAGCGGGAGGTTCCTACGAGCAGTACTTC.

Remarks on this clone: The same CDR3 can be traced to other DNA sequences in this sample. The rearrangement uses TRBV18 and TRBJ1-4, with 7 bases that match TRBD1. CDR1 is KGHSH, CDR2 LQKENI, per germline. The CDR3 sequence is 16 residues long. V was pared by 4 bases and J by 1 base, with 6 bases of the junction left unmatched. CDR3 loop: CASSLTGDGTNEKLFF. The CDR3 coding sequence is TGTGCCAGCTCACTCACAGGGGACGGAACTAATGAAAAACTGTTTTTT. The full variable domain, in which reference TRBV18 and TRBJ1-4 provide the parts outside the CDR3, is NAGVMQNPRHLVRRRGQEARLRCSPMKGHSHVYWYRQLPEEGLKFMVYLQKENIIDESGMPKERFSAEFPKEGPSILRIQQVVRGDSAAYFCASSLTGDGTNEKLFFGSGTQLSVL.

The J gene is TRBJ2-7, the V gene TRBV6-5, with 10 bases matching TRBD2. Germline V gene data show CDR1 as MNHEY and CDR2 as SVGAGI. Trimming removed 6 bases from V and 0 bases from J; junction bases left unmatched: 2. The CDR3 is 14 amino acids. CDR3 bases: TGTGCCAGCAGAGCGGGAGGGAGCTCCTACGAGCAGTACTTC. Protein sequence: CASRAGGSSYEQYF.

The CDR3 here is CASSFRGAYSHEQYF. The DNA for the CDR3 is TGTGCCAGCAGTTTTCGGGGGGCCTATAGCCACGAGCAGTACTTC. This sequence joins TRBV28 and TRBJ2-7; maybe TRBD2 (7 bases). The CDR3 consists of 15 residues. V was trimmed by 3 bases and J by 5 bases, leaving 17 bases between them. Germline V gene lookup returns CDR1 MDHEN and CDR2 SYDVKM.